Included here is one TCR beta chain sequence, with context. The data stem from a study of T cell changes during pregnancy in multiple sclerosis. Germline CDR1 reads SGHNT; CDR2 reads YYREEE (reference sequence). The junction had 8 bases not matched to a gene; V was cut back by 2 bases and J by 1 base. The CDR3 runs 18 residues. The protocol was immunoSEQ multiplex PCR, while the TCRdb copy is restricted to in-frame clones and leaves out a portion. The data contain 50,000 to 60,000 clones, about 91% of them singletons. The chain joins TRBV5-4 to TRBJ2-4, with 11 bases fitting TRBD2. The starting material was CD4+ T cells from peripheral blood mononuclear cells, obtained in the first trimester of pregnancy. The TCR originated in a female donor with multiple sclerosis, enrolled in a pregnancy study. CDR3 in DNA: TGTGCCAGCAGCTTAAGCCTAGCGGGGGGCATGGCCAAAAACATTCAGTACTTC. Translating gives CASSLSLAGGMAKNIQYF.